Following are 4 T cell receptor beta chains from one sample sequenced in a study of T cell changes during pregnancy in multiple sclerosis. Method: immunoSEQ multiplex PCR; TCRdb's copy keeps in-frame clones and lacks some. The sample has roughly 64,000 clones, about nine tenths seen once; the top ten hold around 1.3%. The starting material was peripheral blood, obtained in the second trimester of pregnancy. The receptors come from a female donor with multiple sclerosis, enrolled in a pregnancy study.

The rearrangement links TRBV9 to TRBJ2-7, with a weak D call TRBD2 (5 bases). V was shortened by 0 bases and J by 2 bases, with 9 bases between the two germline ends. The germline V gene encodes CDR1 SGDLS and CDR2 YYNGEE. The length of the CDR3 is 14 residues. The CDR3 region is CASSVVAGAYEQYF. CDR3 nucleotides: TGTGCCAGCAGCGTAGTCGCGGGCGCCTACGAGCAGTACTTC.

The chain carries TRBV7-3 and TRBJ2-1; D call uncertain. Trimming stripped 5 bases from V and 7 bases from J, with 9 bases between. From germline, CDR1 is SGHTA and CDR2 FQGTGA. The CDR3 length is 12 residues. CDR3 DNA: TGTGCCAGCAGCCCCCGGCGGAATGAGCAGTTCTTC. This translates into CASSPRRNEQFF.

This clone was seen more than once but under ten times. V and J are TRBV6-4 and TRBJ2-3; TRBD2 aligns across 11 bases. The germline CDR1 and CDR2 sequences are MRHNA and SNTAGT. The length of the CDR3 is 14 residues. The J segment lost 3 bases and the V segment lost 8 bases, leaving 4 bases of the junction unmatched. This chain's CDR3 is CASSTSGETDTQYF. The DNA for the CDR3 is TGTGCCAGCTCGACTAGCGGGGAGACAGATACGCAGTATTTT.

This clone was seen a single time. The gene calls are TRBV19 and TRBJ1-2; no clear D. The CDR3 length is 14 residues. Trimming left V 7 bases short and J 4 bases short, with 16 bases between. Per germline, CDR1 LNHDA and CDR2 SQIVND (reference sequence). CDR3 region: CASIPRGLGYGYTF. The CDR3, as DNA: TGTGCCAGTATCCCCCGGGGTCTCGGCTATGGCTACACCTTC. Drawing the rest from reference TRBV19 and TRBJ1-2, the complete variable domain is DGGITQSPKYLFRKEGQNVTLSCEQNLNHDAMYWYRQDPGQGLRLIYYSQIVNDFQKGDIAEGYSVSREKKESFPLTVTSAQKNPTAFYLCASIPRGLGYGYTFGSGTRLTVV.